The clone carrying this T cell receptor (beta chain) occurred once. The data were obtained in a study of blood T cell repertoires in COVID-19. The germline gives CDR1 GTSNPN, CDR2 SVGIG (reference sequence). Trimming removed 3 bases from V and 2 bases from J, with 11 bases in between. This CDR3 is built from 14 residues. Sequenced by immunoSEQ multiplex PCR; TCRdb stores in-frame clones only, minus some. The sample comprises 130,000 or so clones, more than 80% of which are singletons, and 4% to 5.5% rests with the top ten. This TCR was recovered from a man between 40 and 49 years old with acute or convalescent COVID-19. The sample consisted of peripheral blood. The chain couples TRBV30 to TRBJ1-3; D is uncertain. The CDR3 here is CAWSGSPPGNTIYF. The CDR3 DNA reads as TGTGCCTGGAGCGGGAGTCCCCCTGGAAACACCATATATTTT.